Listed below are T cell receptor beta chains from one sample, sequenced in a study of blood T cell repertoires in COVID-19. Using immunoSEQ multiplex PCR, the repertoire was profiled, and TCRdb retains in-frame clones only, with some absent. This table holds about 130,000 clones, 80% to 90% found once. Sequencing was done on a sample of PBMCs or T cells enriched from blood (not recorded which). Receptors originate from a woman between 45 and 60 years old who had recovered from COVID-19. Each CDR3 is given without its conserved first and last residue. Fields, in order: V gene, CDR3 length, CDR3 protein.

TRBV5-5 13 ASSVQRVSTDTQY
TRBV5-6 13 ASAGRGGLGNEQF
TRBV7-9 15 ASSGTSGPFPLNEQF
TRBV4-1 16 ASSQDETGFNFLREQY
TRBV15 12 ATSRDSGAYEQY
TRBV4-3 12 ASSPGDSSYEQY
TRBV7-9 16 ASSLRTSGPSSYNEQF
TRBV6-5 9 ASSSGGEQF
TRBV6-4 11 ASSDSEAGGQY
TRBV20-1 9 SAGTDYGYT
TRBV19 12 ASSIGRAGDEQY
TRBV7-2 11 ASSSSQGRRAF
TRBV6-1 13 ASSEKRQGAHEQF
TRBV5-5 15 ASSLLLRDRGNEKLF
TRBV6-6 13 ASSSQGFGANVLT
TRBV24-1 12 ATSDLNSNQPQH
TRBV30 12 AWSGGAGGDEQY
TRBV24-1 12 ATSDSTAYNEQF
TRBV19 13 ASSIGQGGSWGYT
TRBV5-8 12 ASSFFQGDQPQH
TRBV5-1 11 ASGEQGVTEAF
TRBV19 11 ASAERGFSPLH
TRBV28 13 ASGLQGVAGTEAF
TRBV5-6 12 ASSLLAGAETQY
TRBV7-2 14 ASSLASGISNYGYT
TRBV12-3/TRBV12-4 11 ASSTNRDTEAF
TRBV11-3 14 ASSSRTGGTIYEQY
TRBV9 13 ASSPREGAYNEQF
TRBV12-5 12 ASGLTGAHYGYT
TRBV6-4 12 ASSTHYGNEKLF
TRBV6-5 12 ASRDRLANQPQH
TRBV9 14 ASSVGLTAYNSPLH
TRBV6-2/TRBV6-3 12 ASSSSTRNTEAF
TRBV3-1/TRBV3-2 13 ASSQGLRGNSPLH
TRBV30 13 AWNVGAGLTDTQY
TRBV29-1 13 SVSPPGGGANTQY
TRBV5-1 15 ASSLAPGTISGETQY
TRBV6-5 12 ASSYSRENYGYT
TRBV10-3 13 AISPGQASTDTQY
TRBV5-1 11 ASSLALADTQY
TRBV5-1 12 ASSLGLQTYEQY
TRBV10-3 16 AITEVAGMAAGGYGYT
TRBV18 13 ASSFSLTGLDTQY
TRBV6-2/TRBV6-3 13 ASSPTGGANQPQH
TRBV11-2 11 ASSLGRAYEQY
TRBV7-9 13 ASSPGTARGGELF
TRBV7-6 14 ASSLTGGVSTGELF
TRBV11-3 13 ASRRGQGASSPLH
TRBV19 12 ASSIGRVDEKLF
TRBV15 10 ATSETKDEAF
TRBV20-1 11 SASIQDNQPQH
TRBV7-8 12 ASTSRGQNYEQY
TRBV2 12 ASTLAGALYEQY
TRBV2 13 ASSAGTGGYTEAF
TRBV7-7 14 ASSPTGTLLPDTQY
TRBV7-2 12 ASSPDRGPYEQY
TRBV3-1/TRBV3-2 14 ASSQECQGFNQPQH
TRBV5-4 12 ASSPDIVLTEAF
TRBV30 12 AWSPPPAGKTQY